This T cell receptor beta chain came from a study of blood T cell repertoires in COVID-19. Study information: Italy, Spain and the United States were the sources of the convalescent and acute COVID-19 samples. From T cells, B-cell-depleted T cells, or PBMCs came the material, which was cDNA or gDNA.

Germline CDR1 MDHEN, CDR2 SYDVKM. This CDR3 region has 14 residues. V dropped 4 bases and J dropped 10; count of bases not matched to a gene: 7. Original processing notes: Researchers report that nucleated cell counts were estimated from reference gene primer amplification. The protocol was immunoSEQ multiplex PCR, while the TCRdb copy is restricted to in-frame clones and leaves out a portion. V, J and clone size are those of that table, while D and trimming were read from the DNA. The repertoire includes over 50,000 clones, approximately 88% of them detected once, and less than 5.5% sits in the top ten.

The V call is TRBV28, the J call TRBJ2-4, with TRBD1 identical over 10 bases. Sequencing input: peripheral blood. The source is a human donor in a cohort sampled during active COVID-19. Written as DNA, the CDR3 is TGTGCCAGCAGTTCCGGACAGGGGGTTGGTATTCAGTACTTC. It yields the protein CASSSGQGVGIQYF.